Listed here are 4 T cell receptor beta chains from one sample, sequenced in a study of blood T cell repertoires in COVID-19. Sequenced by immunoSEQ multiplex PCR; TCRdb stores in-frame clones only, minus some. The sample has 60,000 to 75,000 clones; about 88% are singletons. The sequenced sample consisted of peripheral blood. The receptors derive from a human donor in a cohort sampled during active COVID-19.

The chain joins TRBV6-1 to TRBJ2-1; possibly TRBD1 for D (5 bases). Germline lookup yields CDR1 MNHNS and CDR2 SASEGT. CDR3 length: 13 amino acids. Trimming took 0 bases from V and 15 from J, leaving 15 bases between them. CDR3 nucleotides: TGTGCCAGCAGTGAAGCGAGAGACAGATCTCCGTTCTTC. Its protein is CASSEARDRSPFF.

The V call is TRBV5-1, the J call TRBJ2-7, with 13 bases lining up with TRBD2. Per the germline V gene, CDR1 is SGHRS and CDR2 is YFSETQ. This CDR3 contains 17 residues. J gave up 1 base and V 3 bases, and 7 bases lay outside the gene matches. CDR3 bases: TGCGCCAGCAGCTCACTAGCGGGAGGGCCGATTTCCTACGAGCAGTACTTC. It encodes CASSSLAGGPISYEQYF.

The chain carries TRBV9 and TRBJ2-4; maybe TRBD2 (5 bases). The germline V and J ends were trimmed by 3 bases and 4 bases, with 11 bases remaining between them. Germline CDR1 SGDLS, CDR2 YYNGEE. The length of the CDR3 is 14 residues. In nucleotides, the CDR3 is TGTGCCAGCAGCGCTAGCATGGGGAAAAACATTCAGTACTTC. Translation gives CASSASMGKNIQYF.

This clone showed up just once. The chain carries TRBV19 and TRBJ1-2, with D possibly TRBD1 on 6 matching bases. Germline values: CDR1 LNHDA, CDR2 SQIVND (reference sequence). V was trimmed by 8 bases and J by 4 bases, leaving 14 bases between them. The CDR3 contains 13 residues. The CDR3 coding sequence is TGTGCCAGTGCTCGGGACAAGGGCTATGGCTACACCTTC. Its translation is CASARDKGYGYTF.